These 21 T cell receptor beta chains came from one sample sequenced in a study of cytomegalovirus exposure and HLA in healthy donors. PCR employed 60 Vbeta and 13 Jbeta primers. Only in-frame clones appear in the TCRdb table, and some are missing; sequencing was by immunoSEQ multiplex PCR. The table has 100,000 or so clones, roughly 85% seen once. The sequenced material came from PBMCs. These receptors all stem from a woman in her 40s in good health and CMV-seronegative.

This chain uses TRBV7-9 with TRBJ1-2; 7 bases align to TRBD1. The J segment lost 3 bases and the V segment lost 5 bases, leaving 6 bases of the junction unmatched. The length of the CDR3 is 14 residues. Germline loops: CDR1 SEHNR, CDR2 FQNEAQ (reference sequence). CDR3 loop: CASSRTGTDYGYTF. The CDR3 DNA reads TGTGCCAGCAGCCGTACCGGGACAGACTATGGCTACACCTTC.

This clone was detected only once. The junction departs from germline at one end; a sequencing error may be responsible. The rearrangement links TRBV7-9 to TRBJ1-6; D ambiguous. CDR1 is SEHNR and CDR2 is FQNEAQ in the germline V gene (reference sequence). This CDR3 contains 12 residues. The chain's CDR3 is CSSSLLQAALHF. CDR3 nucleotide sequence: TGTTCCAGCAGCCTACTCCAGGCCGCCCTCCACTTT.

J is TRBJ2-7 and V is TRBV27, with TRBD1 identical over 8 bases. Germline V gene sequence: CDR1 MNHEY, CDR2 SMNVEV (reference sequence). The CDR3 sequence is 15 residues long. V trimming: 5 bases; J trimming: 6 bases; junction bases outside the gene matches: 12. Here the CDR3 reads CASSALKTGEVEQYF. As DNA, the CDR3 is TGTGCCAGCAGTGCACTAAAGACAGGGGAAGTCGAGCAGTACTTC.

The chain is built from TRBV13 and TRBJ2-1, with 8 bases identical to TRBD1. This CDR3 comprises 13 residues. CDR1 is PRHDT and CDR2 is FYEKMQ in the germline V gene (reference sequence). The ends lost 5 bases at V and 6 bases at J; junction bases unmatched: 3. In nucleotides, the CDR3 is TGTGCCAGCAGCGCGACAGGGGCCAATGAGCAGTTCTTC. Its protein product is CASSATGANEQFF.

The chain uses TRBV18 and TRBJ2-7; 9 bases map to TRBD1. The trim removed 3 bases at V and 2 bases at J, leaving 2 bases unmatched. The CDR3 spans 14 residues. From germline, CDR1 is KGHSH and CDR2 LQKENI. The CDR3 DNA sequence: TGTGCCAGCTCACCGGGACAGGGAACCTACGAGCAGTACTTC. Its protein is CASSPGQGTYEQYF.

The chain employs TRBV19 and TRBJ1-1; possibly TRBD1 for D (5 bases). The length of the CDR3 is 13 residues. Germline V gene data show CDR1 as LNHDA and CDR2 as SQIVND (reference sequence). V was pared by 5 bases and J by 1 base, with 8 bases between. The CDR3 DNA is TGTGCCAGTAGTGAGCAGGGGAACACTGAAGCTTTCTTT. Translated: CASSEQGNTEAFF.

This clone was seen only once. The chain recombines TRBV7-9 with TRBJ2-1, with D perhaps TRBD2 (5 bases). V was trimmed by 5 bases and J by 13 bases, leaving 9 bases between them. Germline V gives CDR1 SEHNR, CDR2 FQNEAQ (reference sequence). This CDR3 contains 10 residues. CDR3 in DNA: TGTGCCAGCAGCCACGAGGGCCAGTTCTTC. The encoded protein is CASSHEGQFF. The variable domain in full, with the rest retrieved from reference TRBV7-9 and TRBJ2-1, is DTGVSQNPRHKITKRGQNVTFRCDPISEHNRLYWYRQTLGQGPEFLTYFQNEAQLEKSRLLSDRFSAERPKGSFSTLEIQRTEQGDSAMYLCASSHEGQFFGPGTRLTVL.

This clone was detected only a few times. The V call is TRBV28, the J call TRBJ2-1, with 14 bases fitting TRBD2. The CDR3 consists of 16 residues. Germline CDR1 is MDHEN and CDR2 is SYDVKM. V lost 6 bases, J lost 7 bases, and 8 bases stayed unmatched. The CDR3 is CASRSGTSGRLNEQFF. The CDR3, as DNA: TGTGCCAGCAGATCTGGGACTAGCGGGAGATTGAATGAGCAGTTCTTC.

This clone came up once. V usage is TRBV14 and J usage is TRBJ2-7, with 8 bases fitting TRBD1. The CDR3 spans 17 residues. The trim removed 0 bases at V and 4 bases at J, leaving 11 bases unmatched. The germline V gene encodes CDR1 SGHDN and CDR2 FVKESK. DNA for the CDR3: TGTGCCAGCAGCCAAGAATCCGGAGGGGACAGGAGTTACGAGCAGTACTTC. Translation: CASSQESGGDRSYEQYF.

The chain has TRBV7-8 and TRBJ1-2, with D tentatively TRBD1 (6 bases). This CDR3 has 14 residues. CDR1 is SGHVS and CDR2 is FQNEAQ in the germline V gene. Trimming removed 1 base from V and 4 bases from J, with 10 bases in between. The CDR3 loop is CASSLGTAFYGYTF. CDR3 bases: TGTGCCAGCAGCTTAGGGACAGCGTTCTATGGCTACACCTTC.

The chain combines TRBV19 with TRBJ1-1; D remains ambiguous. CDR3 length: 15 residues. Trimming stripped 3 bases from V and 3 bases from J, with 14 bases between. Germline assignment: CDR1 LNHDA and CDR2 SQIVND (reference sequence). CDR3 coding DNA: TGTGCCAGTAGTATTCAACGGCTGGAGCACACTGAAGCTTTCTTT. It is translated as CASSIQRLEHTEAFF.

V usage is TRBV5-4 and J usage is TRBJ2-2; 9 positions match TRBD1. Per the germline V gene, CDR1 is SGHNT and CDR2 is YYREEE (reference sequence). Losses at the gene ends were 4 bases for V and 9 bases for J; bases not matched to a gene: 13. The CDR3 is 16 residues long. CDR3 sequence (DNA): TGTGCCAGCAGCCCAAGACAGGGGGACCGTGGGAGGGAGCTGTTTTTT. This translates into CASSPRQGDRGRELFF.

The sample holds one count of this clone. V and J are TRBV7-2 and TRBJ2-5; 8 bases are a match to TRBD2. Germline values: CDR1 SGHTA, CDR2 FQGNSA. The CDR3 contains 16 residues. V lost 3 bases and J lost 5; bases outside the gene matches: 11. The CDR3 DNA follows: TGTGCCAGCAGCTTTGGGGCGGGGGGTTCGGAGGAGACCCAGTACTTC. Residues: CASSFGAGGSEETQYF.

The CDR3 loop is CATVRRGGDNEQFF. CDR3 bases: TGTGCCACCGTGAGGCGGGGGGGAGACAATGAGCAGTTCTTC. J is TRBJ2-1 and V is TRBV28; TRBD2 aligns across 9 bases. The CDR3 extends over 14 amino acids. CDR1 is MDHEN, CDR2 SYDVKM, per germline. Losses at the gene ends were 10 bases for V and 5 bases for J; bases not matched to a gene: 9.

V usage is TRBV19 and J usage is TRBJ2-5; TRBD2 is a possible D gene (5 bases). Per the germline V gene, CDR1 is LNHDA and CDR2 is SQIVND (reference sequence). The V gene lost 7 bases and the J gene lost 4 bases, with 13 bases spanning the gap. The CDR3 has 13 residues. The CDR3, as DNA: TGTGCCAGTACTAGCAGACTCGGAGAGACCCAGTACTTC. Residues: CASTSRLGETQYF.

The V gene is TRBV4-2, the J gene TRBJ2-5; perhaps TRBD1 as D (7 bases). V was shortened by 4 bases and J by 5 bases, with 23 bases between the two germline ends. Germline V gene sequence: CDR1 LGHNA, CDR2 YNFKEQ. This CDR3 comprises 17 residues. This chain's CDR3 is CASSLKSGGTPPETQYF. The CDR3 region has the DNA TGTGCCAGCAGCCTTAAATCAGGGGGGACACCCCCTGAGACCCAGTACTTC.

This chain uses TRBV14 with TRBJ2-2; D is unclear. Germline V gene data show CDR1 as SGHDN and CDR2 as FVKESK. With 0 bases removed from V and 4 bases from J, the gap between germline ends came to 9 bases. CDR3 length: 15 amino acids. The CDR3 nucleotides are TGTGCCAGCAGCCAAGAATCCGTACTCACCGGGGAGCTGTTTTTT. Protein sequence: CASSQESVLTGELFF. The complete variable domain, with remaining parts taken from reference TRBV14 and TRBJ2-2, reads EAGVTQFPSHSVIEKGQTVTLRCDPISGHDNLYWYRRVMGKEIKFLLHFVKESKQDESGMPNNRFLAERTGGTYSTLKVQPAELEDSGVYFCASSQESVLTGELFFGEGSRLTVL.

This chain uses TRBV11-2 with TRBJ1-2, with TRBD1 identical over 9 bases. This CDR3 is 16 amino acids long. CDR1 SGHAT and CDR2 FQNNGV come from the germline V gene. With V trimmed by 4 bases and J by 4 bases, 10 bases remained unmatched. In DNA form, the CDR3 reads TGTGCCAGCAGCTCCTATCCGGGACAGGGTGCCTATGGCTACACCTTC. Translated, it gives CASSSYPGQGAYGYTF.

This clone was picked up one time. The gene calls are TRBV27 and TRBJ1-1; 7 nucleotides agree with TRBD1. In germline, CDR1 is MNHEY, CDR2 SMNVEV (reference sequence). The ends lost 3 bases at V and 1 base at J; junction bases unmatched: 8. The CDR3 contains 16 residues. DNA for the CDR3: TGTGCCAGCAGTTTCCACCCACAGGGGCAGAACACTGAAGCTTTCTTT. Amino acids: CASSFHPQGQNTEAFF.

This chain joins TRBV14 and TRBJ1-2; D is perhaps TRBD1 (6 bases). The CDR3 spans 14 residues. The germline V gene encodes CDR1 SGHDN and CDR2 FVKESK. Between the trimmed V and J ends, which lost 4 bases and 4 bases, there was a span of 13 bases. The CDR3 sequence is CASSLDGQFYGYTF. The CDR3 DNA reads TGTGCCAGCAGCCTAGATGGACAGTTCTATGGCTACACCTTC.

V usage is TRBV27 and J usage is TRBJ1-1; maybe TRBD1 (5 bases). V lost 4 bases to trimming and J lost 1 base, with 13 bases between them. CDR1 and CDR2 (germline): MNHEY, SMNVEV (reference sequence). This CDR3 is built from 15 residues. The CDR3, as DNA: TGTGCCAGCAGTTCCCTAGGGGTGGAGAACACTGAAGCTTTCTTT. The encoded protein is CASSSLGVENTEAFF.